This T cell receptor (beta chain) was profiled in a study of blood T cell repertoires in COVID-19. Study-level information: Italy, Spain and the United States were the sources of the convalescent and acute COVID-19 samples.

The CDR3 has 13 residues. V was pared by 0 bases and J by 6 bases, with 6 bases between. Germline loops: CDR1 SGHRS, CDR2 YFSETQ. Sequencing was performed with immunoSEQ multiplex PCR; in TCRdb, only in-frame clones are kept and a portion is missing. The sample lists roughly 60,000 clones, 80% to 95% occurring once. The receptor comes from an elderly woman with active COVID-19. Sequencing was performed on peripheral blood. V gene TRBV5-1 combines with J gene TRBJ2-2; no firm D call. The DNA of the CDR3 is TGCGCCAGCAGCTTGGCCCCGGCCGGGGAGCTGTTTTTT. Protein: CASSLAPAGELFF.